This paragraph covers one T cell receptor (beta chain) sequence. Its specific antigen is unknown. One base away there is no much larger clone; base qualities are not given. The study was a case-control design nested within a healthcare worker cohort in London, UK, with weekly nasopharyngeal swab PCR tests and blood sampling. Healthcare workers were recruited between 23 and 31 March 2020, during the week of the UK lockdown, and were followed weekly for up to about 16 weeks. The CDR3 starts with the cysteine, ends with the phenylalanine, and has 14 residues. CDR3 DNA is the only sequence kept; it has 42 bases, read in frame from the first base. Clipping removes 0 bases from V and 8 bases from J, with 9 as the unmatched junction base count. As encoded in the germline V gene (reference sequence), CDR1 is DFQATT while CDR2 is SNEGSKA. These data originate in a study of early T cells in non-severe SARS-CoV-2 infection (dated by TCRdb to the early 2020s). General notes on the study: Because TCR sequencing relied on bulk RNA taken from unsorted whole blood, pairing of alpha and beta chains was not possible. Broader findings and caveats from the paper: VDJdb matching was skewed toward anti-spike CD8 responses and likely underestimated virus-specific expansions, missing private and CD4 specificities.

The library was produced with 5' RACE. The instrument given in TCRdb is NextSeq 500. To correct for sequencing error and PCR bias, the TCR library protocol tagged individual cDNA molecules with unique molecular identifiers. TCR alpha and beta chains were both sequenced, and the abundances of alpha and beta sequences in each sample were closely correlated with each other. The source study handled its data this way. Decombinator V4 was used to perform V gene, J gene and CDR3 annotation of TCR sequences. TCRs were defined as expanded if a significant change between any two time points was detected under a Poisson model with p below 0.0001. TCR abundances were normalised to the total number of TCRs sequenced per sample and expressed as counts per million. MAIT TCRs were defined by TRAV1-2 paired with TRAJ12, TRAJ20 or TRAJ33, and iNKT TCRs by TRAV10 paired with TRAJ18. VDJdb, accessed 1 November 2021, was searched for CMV, EBV and SARS-CoV-2 annotated TCRs, with TCRs annotated for multiple antigens excluded. The public reads were quality trimmed at Q25 with fastp and then assembled into clones with MiXCR by TCRdb, keeping productive beta chains. Rows with one shared CDR3 protein collapse into an entry with the most common genes and DNA. The V and J calls reflect TCRdb's pipeline rather than the authors' work. For this sample the table gives more than 65,000 distinct CDR3 sequences, of which 3.5% to 6% were detected only once. 3.5% to 4% of the sample goes to the ten largest clones.

The chain links TRBV20-1 with TRBJ1-2; TRBD1 matches 7 bases in the middle. The starting material was whole blood, obtained at baseline. This TCR derives from an adult who was a healthcare worker with PCR-confirmed SARS-CoV-2 infection or an uninfected control (not recorded which). The donor label of this sample is uncertain. The nucleotide sequence is given as TGCAGTGCTAGAGACAGGGAAGGGGGCGGCGGCTACACCTTC. Its protein is CSARDREGGGGYTF.